One and the same sample provided the 24 T cell receptor beta chains below, sequenced in a study of blood T cells in healthy people across ages. The use of a sample-barcoded 5' primer and a J-beta primer mix characterized a second PCR of about 6 to 11 cycles. MiXCR was run by TCRdb on the 5' RACE reads, yielding one entry per CDR3 protein. Of fewer than 800,000 distinct CDR3 sequences listed, around 25% are singletons. Separately, the same data were catalogued under a study of T cells of mothers and their children.

Source material: blood. Receptor source: a boy younger than 18 in good health.

This clonotype was observed at least ten times. The junction departs from the called germline gene at one end, perhaps through a read error. Here the CDR3 DNA reads TGTGCCAGCAGCCCCACTAGCGGGGAAGAGAACCAGTACTTC. This sequence encodes CASSPTSGEENQYF. The gene calls are TRBV7-2 and TRBJ2-5, with TRBD2 identical over 10 bases. Germline CDR1 and CDR2: SGHTA and FQGNSA. CDR3 length equals 14 residues.

The chain carries TRBV5-1 and TRBJ2-3, with 7 bases identical to TRBD1. Germline assignment: CDR1 SGHRS and CDR2 YFSETQ. The CDR3 sequence is 16 residues long. With V trimmed by 0 bases and J by 11 bases, 15 bases remained unmatched. Written as DNA, the CDR3 is TGCGCCAGCAGCTTGGGAAGCGACAGGGCCTTCCTGGGGCAGTATTTT. It codes for CASSLGSDRAFLGQYF.

This clonotype has just a few counts. V is TRBV20-1 and J is TRBJ1-2; possibly TRBD1 for D (5 bases). CDR1 and CDR2 from the germline V gene are DFQATT and SNEGSKA (reference sequence). Between the trimmed V and J ends, which lost 0 bases and 6 bases, there was a span of 14 bases. The CDR3 has 14 residues. CDR3 loop: CSARDRSGKHGYTF. CDR3 DNA: TGCAGTGCTAGAGATCGCTCAGGGAAGCATGGCTACACCTTC.

V is TRBV6-2 or TRBV6-3 and J is TRBJ1-5, with 7 positions matching TRBD1. Germline CDR1 is MNHEY and CDR2 is SVGEGT. J lost 7 bases, V lost 6 bases, and 6 bases had no gene match. The CDR3 runs 13 residues. CDR3: CASSSDRRQPQHF. In nucleotides, the CDR3 is TGTGCCAGCAGCTCGGACAGGAGGCAGCCCCAGCATTTT.

V usage is TRBV3-1 and J usage is TRBJ2-2; D is unresolved. The CDR3 covers 13 residues. From germline, CDR1 is LGHDT and CDR2 YNNKEL (reference sequence). V was pared by 4 bases and J by 7 bases, with 10 bases between. CDR3 loop: CASSPHTVGELFF. For the CDR3, the DNA is TGTGCCAGCAGCCCCCATACAGTCGGGGAGCTGTTTTTT.

CDR3 nucleotide sequence: TGCGCCAGCAGCCCTTCACTAGAAATGGAGACCCAGTACTTC. It encodes CASSPSLEMETQYF. The gene calls are TRBV4-1 and TRBJ2-5; perhaps TRBD2 as D (5 bases). This CDR3 is built from 14 residues. The germline gives CDR1 MGHRA, CDR2 YSYEKL. Trimming cost V 4 bases and J 5 bases, with 14 bases left between them.

This clonotype occurred a few times. The V gene is TRBV28, the J gene TRBJ1-1; D is unresolved. This CDR3 is built from 15 residues. V lost 4 bases to trimming and J lost 6 bases, with 18 bases between them. In germline, CDR1 is MDHEN, CDR2 SYDVKM. In DNA form, the CDR3 reads TGTGCCAGCAGTTCCCGCCGGGGTATGGTCGCTGAAGCTTTCTTT. Protein sequence: CASSSRRGMVAEAFF.

This rearrangement joins TRBV20-1 to TRBJ1-5; maybe TRBD1 (5 bases). V was clipped by 3 bases and J by 5 bases, with 11 bases between them. The CDR3 runs to 13 residues. Germline CDR1 is DFQATT and CDR2 is SNEGSKA (reference sequence). The CDR3 here is CSASIQGYQPQHF. The CDR3 bases are TGCAGTGCTAGCATCCAGGGATATCAGCCCCAGCATTTT.

This clonotype was picked up a small number of times. The rearrangement uses TRBV5-1 and TRBJ2-2, with TRBD2 matching over 9 bases. This CDR3 comprises 18 residues. Germline loops: CDR1 SGHRS, CDR2 YFSETQ. J lost 7 bases, V lost 2 bases, and 15 bases had no gene match. The chain's CDR3 is CASSFRVLAGGPHGELFF. The CDR3 coding sequence is TGCGCCAGCAGCTTCCGGGTGTTGGCGGGAGGGCCGCACGGGGAGCTGTTTTTT.

The V and J genes are TRBV24-1 and TRBJ2-3; D unclear. Trimming removed 2 bases at V and 9 bases at J, with 11 bases between. Germline V CDR1 and CDR2: KGHDR, SFDVKD. The CDR3 runs 13 residues. The CDR3 is CATSDSPVLTQYF. CDR3 sequence (DNA): TGTGCCACCAGTGATTCACCGGTTTTAACGCAGTATTTT.

The table lists this clonotype with a few counts. The rearrangement uses TRBV7-9 and TRBJ1-3, with D perhaps matching TRBD1 (5 bases). Between the trimmed V and J ends, which lost 7 bases and 0 bases, there was a span of 10 bases. The CDR3 spans 14 residues. Germline CDR1 is SEHNR and CDR2 is FQNEAQ (reference sequence). CDR3 region: CASTAGGSGNTIYF. Written as DNA, the CDR3 is TGTGCCAGCACGGCTGGGGGCTCTGGAAACACCATATATTTT.

The CDR3, as DNA: TGCGCCAGCAGTGATCCCGGATCGAACACCGGGGAGCTGTTTTTT. This codes for CASSDPGSNTGELFF. The V gene is TRBV10-1, the J gene TRBJ2-2; D is uncertain. The CDR3 loop spans 15 amino acids. The germline V gene has CDR1 WNHNN and CDR2 SYGVQD (reference sequence). Trimming removed 3 bases at V and 0 bases at J, with 8 bases between.

The chain employs TRBV4-2 and TRBJ1-2; weak D call: TRBD1 (6 bases). This CDR3 comprises 15 residues. The V gene's germline CDR1 is LGHNA and CDR2 YNFKEQ. V lost 3 bases to trimming and J lost 2 bases, with 13 bases between them. The CDR3 DNA reads as TGTGCCAGCAGCCAGGCTTATCAGGGGAACTATGGCTACACCTTC. Translated: CASSQAYQGNYGYTF.

The rearrangement joins TRBV4-1 to TRBJ2-3; 7 bases fit TRBD1. The junction had 5 bases not matched to a gene; V was cut back by 1 base and J by 7 bases. Germline V gives CDR1 MGHRA, CDR2 YSYEKL. The CDR3 is made up of 14 amino acids. CDR3 region: CASSQAQGEHTQYF. CDR3 coding DNA: TGCGCCAGCAGCCAAGCCCAGGGGGAGCATACGCAGTATTTT.

In its sample, this clonotype was seen a few times. Written as DNA, the CDR3 is TGTGCCAGCAGTGATAGCGGGAGCACAGATACGCAGTATTTT. As protein: CASSDSGSTDTQYF. V gene TRBV2 combines with J gene TRBJ2-3, with 7 bases lining up with TRBD2. Unmatched junction bases numbered 0, after V lost 3 bases and J lost 0 bases. The CDR3 totals 14 residues. Germline lookup yields CDR1 SNHLY and CDR2 FYNNEI.

In this sample, this clonotype turned up a few times. The chain has TRBV15 and TRBJ2-1; 10 nucleotides align to TRBD2. Matching the DNA end better, TRBJ2-5 makes the J call doubtful. From germline, CDR1 is LNHNV and CDR2 YYDKDF (reference sequence). This CDR3 spans 16 amino acids. As DNA, the CDR3 is TGTGCCACCAGCAGGACCCCCCTAGCGGGAGTTGAGACCCAGTACTTC. It encodes CATSRTPLAGVETQYF.

The chain uses TRBV5-5 and TRBJ1-6; 7 bases align to TRBD1. J gave up 8 bases and V 0 bases, and 5 bases lay outside the gene matches. The CDR3 runs 15 residues. CDR1 and CDR2 from the germline V gene are SGHKS and YYEKEE (reference sequence). The CDR3 sequence: CASSLEGAAHSPLHF. CDR3 coding DNA: TGTGCCAGCAGCTTGGAGGGGGCAGCGCATTCACCCCTCCACTTT.

V gene TRBV7-9 combines with J gene TRBJ2-6; TRBD1 aligns across 7 bases. The J segment lost 4 bases and the V segment lost 5 bases, leaving 8 bases of the junction unmatched. The CDR3 loop spans 16 amino acids. CDR1 is SEHNR, CDR2 FQNEAQ, per germline (reference sequence). This CDR3 is CASSLNRGTGANVLTF. The CDR3 DNA sequence: TGTGCCAGCAGCCTGAACAGGGGTACCGGGGCCAACGTCCTGACTTTC.

The rearrangement joins TRBV29-1 to TRBJ2-2; 10 nucleotides match TRBD2. Germline loops: CDR1 SQVTM, CDR2 ANQGSEA. The CDR3 is 17 amino acids. J gave up 6 bases and V 6 bases, and 16 bases lay outside the gene matches. The DNA for the CDR3 is TGCAGCGTGAAGGACGACCTAGCGGGAGCGTACGCCGGGGAGCTGTTTTTT. It is translated as CSVKDDLAGAYAGELFF.

V is TRBV5-4 and J is TRBJ2-2, with 8 bases lining up with TRBD1. The germline V gene has CDR1 SGHNT and CDR2 YYREEE (reference sequence). The CDR3 totals 14 residues. After removal of 4 bases from V and 5 bases from J, the junction contained 4 bases not matched to a gene. CDR3 DNA sequence: TGTGCCAGCAGCCTAAGGACAGGGACCGGGGAGCTGTTTTTT. Translated, it gives CASSLRTGTGELFF.

In this sample, this clonotype turned up a few times. The genes are TRBV12-3 or TRBV12-4 and TRBJ2-5; no clear D gene. Deletions cut 6 bases from V and 0 bases from J, with 14 bases between. This CDR3 is built from 15 residues. CDR3 amino acids: CASSPPGLHQETQYF. The CDR3 bases are TGTGCCAGCAGCCCCCCGGGCCTGCACCAAGAGACCCAGTACTTC.

The chain links TRBV19 to TRBJ1-2; D gene uncertain. The CDR3 runs 14 residues. Per germline, CDR1 LNHDA and CDR2 SQIVND (reference sequence). Trimming left V 7 bases short and J 4 bases short, with 16 bases between. The chain's CDR3 is CASTSIANLYGYTF. The CDR3 nucleotides read TGTGCCAGTACCTCGATCGCTAACCTCTATGGCTACACCTTC. Variable domain in full (rest from reference TRBV19 and TRBJ1-2): DGGITQSPKYLFRKEGQNVTLSCEQNLNHDAMYWYRQDPGQGLRLIYYSQIVNDFQKGDIAEGYSVSREKKESFPLTVTSAQKNPTAFYLCASTSIANLYGYTFGSGTRLTVV.

V gene TRBV6-5 combines with J gene TRBJ1-4; 8 bases line up with TRBD1. The CDR3 loop spans 18 amino acids. Per germline, CDR1 MNHEY and CDR2 SVGAGI. V trimming: 2 bases; J trimming: 0 bases; junction bases outside the gene matches: 8. The CDR3 region is CASSYPGQGPATNEKLFF. CDR3 DNA: TGTGCCAGCAGTTACCCAGGACAGGGACCCGCAACTAATGAAAAACTGTTTTTT.

The chain has TRBV25-1 and TRBJ2-7; TRBD2 matches 11 bases. The J call could be wrong; TRBJ2-5 is a better fit for the DNA end. The CDR3 has 16 amino acids. CDR1 is MGHDK and CDR2 is SYGVNS in the germline V gene. The CDR3 bases are TGTGCCAGCAGTTCACTACTAGCGGGAGAATGGGAGACCCAGTACTTC. Translation: CASSSLLAGEWETQYF.